This T cell receptor (beta chain) was captured in a study of shared clonotypes between healthy human individuals. Only in-frame clones appear in the TCRdb table, and some are missing; sequencing was by immunoSEQ multiplex PCR. The table has 2 million to 2.5 million clones, 90% to 96% seen once. The V and J ends lost 0 bases and 6 bases respectively, with 8 bases between them. The CDR3 contains 13 residues. Germline V gene data show CDR1 as KGHSH and CDR2 as LQKENI. The receptor comes from a man between 18 and 35 years old in good health. The sequencing sample was made of naive CD4+ T cells sorted from blood. Subset defined: CD45RA+ positively selected. The J gene is TRBJ1-1, the V gene TRBV18; D not resolved. CDR3: CASSPPISPEAFF. As DNA, the CDR3 is TGTGCCAGCTCACCACCGATCAGCCCTGAAGCTTTCTTT.